This T cell receptor (beta chain) was recorded in a study of blood T cells in healthy people across ages. General observations from the study: Whereas aged donors had fewer naive CD4+ cells, long-lived donors had more of them and higher diversity.

The sample holds a few counts of this clonotype. The target antigen is unknown. Alongside a J-beta primer mix, a sample-barcoded 5' primer served in a second PCR lasting roughly 6 to 12 cycles. The authors tagged each cDNA molecule using a template-switch adaptor with 12 random nucleotides. TCRdb re-called the 5' RACE reads through MiXCR, storing one row per CDR3 protein. The table shows hundreds of thousands of distinct CDR3 sequences, with approximately 25% occurring only once. Trimming at V came to 10 bases and at J to 5 bases, leaving 7 bases not matched to a gene. The germline V gene has CDR1 LNHDA and CDR2 SQIVND (reference sequence). The CDR3 has 13 residues. This same sample was also part of a study on T cells of mothers and their children. From that report: A second PCR was performed with the M1S primer. This primer added sample barcodes and 2-4 random nucleotides. The yield was over 9.5 million TCR beta CDR3 reads from each mother and approximately 3 million from each child.

This sequence joins TRBV19 and TRBJ1-5; the match to TRBD1 covers 8 bases. Sequencing was carried out using blood. The clonotype was recovered from a boy between 10 and 17 years old in good health. The chain's CDR3 is CATSGGWDQPQHF. CDR3 coding DNA: TGTGCCACTTCAGGGGGCTGGGATCAGCCCCAGCATTTT.